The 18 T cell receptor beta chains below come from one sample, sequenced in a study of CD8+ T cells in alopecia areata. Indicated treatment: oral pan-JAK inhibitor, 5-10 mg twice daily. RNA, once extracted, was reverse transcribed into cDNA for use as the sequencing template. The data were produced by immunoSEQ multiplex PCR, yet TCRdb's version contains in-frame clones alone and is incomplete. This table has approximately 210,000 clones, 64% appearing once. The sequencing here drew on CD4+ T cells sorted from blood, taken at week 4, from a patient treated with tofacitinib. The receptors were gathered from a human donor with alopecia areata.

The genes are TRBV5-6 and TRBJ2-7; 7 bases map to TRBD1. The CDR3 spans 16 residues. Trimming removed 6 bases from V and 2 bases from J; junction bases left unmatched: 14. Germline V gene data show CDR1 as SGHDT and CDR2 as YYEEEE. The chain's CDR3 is CASTTVRTGITYEQYF. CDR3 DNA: TGTGCCAGCACCACTGTGAGGACAGGCATAACCTACGAGCAGTACTTC.

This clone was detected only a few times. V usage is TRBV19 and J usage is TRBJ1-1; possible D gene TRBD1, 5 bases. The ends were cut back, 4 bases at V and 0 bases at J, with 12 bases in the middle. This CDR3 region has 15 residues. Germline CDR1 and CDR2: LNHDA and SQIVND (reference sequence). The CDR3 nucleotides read TGTGCCAGTAGTACAGAGCCAGGGCTGAACACTGAAGCTTTCTTT. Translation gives CASSTEPGLNTEAFF.

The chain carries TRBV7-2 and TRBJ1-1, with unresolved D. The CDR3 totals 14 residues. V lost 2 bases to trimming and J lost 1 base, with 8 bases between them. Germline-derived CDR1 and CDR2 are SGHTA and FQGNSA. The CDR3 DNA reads TGTGCCAGCAGCTTATGGCCGGAGAACACTGAAGCTTTCTTT. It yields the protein CASSLWPENTEAFF.

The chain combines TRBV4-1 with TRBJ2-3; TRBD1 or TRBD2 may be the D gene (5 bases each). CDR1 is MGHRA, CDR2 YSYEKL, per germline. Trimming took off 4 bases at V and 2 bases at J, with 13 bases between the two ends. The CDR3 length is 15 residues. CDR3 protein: CASSRTGPPTDTQYF. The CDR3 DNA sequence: TGCGCCAGCAGCCGGACGGGACCCCCCACAGATACGCAGTATTTT.

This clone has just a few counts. The CDR3 reads CASKPRQEYYGYTF. CDR3 bases: TGTGCCAGCAAGCCGCGACAGGAGTACTATGGCTACACCTTC. This chain connects TRBV6-4 to TRBJ1-2, with D possibly TRBD1 on 6 matching bases. The CDR3 loop spans 14 amino acids. Germline V gives CDR1 MRHNA, CDR2 SNTAGT. Trimming shortened V by 7 bases and J by 3 bases, and 15 bases separated the two germline ends.

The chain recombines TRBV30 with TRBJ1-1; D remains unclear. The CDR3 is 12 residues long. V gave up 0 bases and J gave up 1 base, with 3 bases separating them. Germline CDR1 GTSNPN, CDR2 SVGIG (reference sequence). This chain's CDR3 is CAWSVANTEAFF. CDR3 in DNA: TGTGCCTGGAGTGTGGCGAACACTGAAGCTTTCTTT.

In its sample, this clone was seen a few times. The CDR3 spells CASGNRGPYEQYF. The CDR3 DNA is TGTGCCAGCGGCAACAGGGGTCCCTACGAGCAGTACTTC. The chain carries TRBV7-2 and TRBJ2-7, with 7 positions matching TRBD1. The CDR3 is 13 residues long. With 8 bases clipped from V and 2 bases from J, the junction kept 6 bases outside the gene matches. The germline V gene encodes CDR1 SGHTA and CDR2 FQGNSA. Supplemented by reference TRBV7-2 and TRBJ2-7, the full variable domain reads GAGVSQSPSNKVTEKGKDVELRCDPISGHTALYWYRQSLGQGLEFLIYFQGNSAPDKSGLPSDRFSAERTGGSVSTLTIQRTQQEDSAVYLCASGNRGPYEQYFGPGTRLTVT.

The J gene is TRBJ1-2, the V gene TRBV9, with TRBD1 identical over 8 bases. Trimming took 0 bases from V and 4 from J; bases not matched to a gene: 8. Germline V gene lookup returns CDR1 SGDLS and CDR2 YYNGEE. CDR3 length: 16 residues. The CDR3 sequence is CASSVDPGGGSYGYTF. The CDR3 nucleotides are TGTGCCAGCAGCGTAGATCCAGGGGGCGGAAGCTATGGCTACACCTTC.

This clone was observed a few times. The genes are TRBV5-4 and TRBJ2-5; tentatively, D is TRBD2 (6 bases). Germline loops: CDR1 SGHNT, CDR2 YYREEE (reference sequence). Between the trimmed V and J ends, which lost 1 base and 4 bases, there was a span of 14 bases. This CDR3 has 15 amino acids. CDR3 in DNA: TGTGCCAGCAGCTTGTCTCTCGGGGGAACAGAGACCCAGTACTTC. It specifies CASSLSLGGTETQYF.

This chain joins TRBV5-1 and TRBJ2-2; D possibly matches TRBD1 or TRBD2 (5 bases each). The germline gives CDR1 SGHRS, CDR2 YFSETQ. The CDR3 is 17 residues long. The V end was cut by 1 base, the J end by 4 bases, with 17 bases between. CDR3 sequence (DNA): TGCGCCAGCAGCTTGAGTGTTGGGACCGCGGGCACCGGGGAGCTGTTTTTT. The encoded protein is CASSLSVGTAGTGELFF.

CDR3 sequence reads: CASSSTGHEQYF. The CDR3 bases are TGCGCCAGCAGCTCGACAGGGCACGAGCAGTACTTC. The rearrangement uses TRBV5-1 and TRBJ2-7; 7 bases line up with TRBD1. V lost 3 bases and J lost 5; bases outside the gene matches: 2. The CDR3 loop spans 12 amino acids. Germline V CDR1 and CDR2: SGHRS, YFSETQ.

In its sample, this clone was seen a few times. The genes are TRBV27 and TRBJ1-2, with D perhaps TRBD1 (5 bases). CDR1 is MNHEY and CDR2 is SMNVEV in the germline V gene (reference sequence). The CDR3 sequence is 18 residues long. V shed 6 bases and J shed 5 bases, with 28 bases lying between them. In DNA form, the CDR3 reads TGTGCCAGCAGAGGCAGTGGGGGAGCAGTGGGGGGTGGATATGGCTACACCTTC. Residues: CASRGSGGAVGGGYGYTF.

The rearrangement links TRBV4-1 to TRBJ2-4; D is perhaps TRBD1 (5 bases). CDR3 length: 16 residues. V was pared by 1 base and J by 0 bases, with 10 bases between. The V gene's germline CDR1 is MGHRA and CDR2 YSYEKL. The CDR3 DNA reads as TGCGCCAGCAGCCAAGTTGGGGCTCTAGCCAAAAACATTCAGTACTTC. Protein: CASSQVGALAKNIQYF.

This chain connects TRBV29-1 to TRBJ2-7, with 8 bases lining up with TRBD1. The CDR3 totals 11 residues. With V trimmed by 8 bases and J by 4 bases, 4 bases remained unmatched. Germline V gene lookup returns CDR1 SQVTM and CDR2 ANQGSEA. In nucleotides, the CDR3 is TGCAGCTCTAGGACAGGGTACGAGCAGTACTTC. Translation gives CSSRTGYEQYF.

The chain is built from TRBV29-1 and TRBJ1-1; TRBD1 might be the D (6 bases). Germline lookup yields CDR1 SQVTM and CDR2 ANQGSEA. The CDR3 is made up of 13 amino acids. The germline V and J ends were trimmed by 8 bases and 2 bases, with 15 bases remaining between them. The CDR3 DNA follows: TGCAGCACATCGGGACAAATAAACACTGAAGCTTTCTTT. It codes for CSTSGQINTEAFF.

This CDR3 reads CASRLDTQYF. Here the CDR3 DNA reads TGTGCCAGCAGACTGGATACGCAGTATTTT. The V gene is TRBV2, the J gene TRBJ2-3; D is ambiguous. CDR1 and CDR2 from the germline V gene are SNHLY and FYNNEI. With 6 bases removed from V and 6 bases from J, the gap between germline ends came to 4 bases. The CDR3 is made up of 10 amino acids.

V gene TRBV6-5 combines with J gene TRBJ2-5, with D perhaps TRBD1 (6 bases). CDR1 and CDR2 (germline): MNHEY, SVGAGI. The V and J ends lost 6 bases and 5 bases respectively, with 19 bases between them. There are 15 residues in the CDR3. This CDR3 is CASSLQGYRPETQYF. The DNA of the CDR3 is TGTGCCAGCAGCTTACAGGGCTATCGACCGGAGACCCAGTACTTC.

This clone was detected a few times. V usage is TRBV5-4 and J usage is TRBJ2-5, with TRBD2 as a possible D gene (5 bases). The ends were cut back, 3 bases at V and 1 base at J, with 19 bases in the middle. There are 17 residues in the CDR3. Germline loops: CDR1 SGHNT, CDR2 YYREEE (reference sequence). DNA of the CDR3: TGTGCCAGCAGCTCCGGCCGAGGCCGCGGGCCCCAAGAGACCCAGTACTTC. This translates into CASSSGRGRGPQETQYF.